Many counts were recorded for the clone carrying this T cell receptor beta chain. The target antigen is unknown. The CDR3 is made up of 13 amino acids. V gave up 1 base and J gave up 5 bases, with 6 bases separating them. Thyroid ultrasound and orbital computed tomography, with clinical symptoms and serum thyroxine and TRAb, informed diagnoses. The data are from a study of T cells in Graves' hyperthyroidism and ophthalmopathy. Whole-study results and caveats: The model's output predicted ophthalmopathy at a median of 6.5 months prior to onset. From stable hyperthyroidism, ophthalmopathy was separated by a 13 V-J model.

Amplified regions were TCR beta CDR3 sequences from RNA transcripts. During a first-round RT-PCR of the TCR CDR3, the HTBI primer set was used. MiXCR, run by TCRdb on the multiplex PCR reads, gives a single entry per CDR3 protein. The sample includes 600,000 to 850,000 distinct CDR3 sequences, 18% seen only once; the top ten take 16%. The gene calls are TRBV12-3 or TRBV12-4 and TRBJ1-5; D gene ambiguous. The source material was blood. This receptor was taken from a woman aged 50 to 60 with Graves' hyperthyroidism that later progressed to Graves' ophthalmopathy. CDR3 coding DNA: TGTGCCAGCAGTTTAGACACCGATCAGCCCCAGCATTTT. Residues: CASSLDTDQPQHF.